Given below is one TCR beta chain in context. This record comes from a study of blood T cell repertoires in COVID-19. Study information: Collection of acute and convalescent COVID-19 samples took place in the United States, Italy and Spain. In each case, the material was cDNA or gDNA derived from T cells, B-cell-depleted T cells, or PBMCs.

The authors' processing: From reference gene primer amplification, estimates of nucleated cell counts were derived. Assay: immunoSEQ multiplex PCR; the TCRdb copy retains only in-frame clones and omits some. V, J and clone size were drawn from that table, and D and trimming were deduced from the DNA. Among under 300,000 clones, 80% to 90% were seen once, and the ten largest hold about an eighth. While infection was still active, Seattle patients were enrolled and then followed longitudinally. The receptor was derived from a young woman with COVID-19, enrolled during active disease. The material sequenced was peripheral blood.

The CDR3 region is CASSPGGGGVTDTQYF. The DNA for the CDR3 is TGTGCCAGCTCCCCCGGGGGCGGGGGAGTCACAGATACGCAGTATTTT. The chain couples TRBV11-2 to TRBJ2-3; a weak D match, TRBD2 (7 bases). Trimming removed 8 bases from V and 2 bases from J, with 20 bases in between. Germline V gives CDR1 SGHAT, CDR2 FQNNGV. This CDR3 contains 16 residues.